The 10 T cell receptor beta chains given below trace back to one sample, sequenced in a study of T-cell reconstitution after alpha-beta-depleted transplantation in children. This sample's TCRbeta library carried unique molecular identifier barcodes. MiXCR was run by TCRdb on the PCR reads, yielding one entry per CDR3 protein. The table has around 700,000 distinct CDR3 sequences, around 13% seen once. This specimen consisted of PBMCs, obtained before TCRalphabeta/CD19-depleted stem cell transplant. These TCRs come from a girl aged 2 to 9 with congenital amegakaryocytic thrombocytopenia, due to receive a stem cell transplant.

At least ten counts were recorded for this clonotype. DNA of the CDR3: TGCGCCAGCAGCTTGCCGGGAAGTGACGAGCAGTACTTC. Translated, it gives CASSLPGSDEQYF. The gene calls are TRBV5-1 and TRBJ2-7; D is possibly TRBD2 (5 bases). V gave up 1 base and J gave up 5 bases, with 10 bases separating them. CDR1 is SGHRS and CDR2 is YFSETQ in the germline V gene. The CDR3 is 13 residues long.

There are a few counts of this clonotype. The J gene is TRBJ2-5, the V gene TRBV2; the D gene could be TRBD1 or TRBD2 (5 bases each). Deletions cut 6 bases from V and 3 bases from J, with 17 bases between. Germline lookup yields CDR1 SNHLY and CDR2 FYNNEI. This CDR3 is 15 amino acids long. The CDR3 region has the DNA TGTGCCAGCAGAAAGAGGACTGGACAAGAAGAGACCCAGTACTTC. Amino acids: CASRKRTGQEETQYF.

This clonotype was observed at least ten times. The gene calls are TRBV5-1 and TRBJ2-7, with 8 bases aligning to TRBD2. With V trimmed by 0 bases and J by 3 bases, 5 bases remained unmatched. Germline V gives CDR1 SGHRS, CDR2 YFSETQ. This CDR3 is 15 amino acids long. The DNA of the CDR3 is TGCGCCAGCAGCTTGGCCGGAACTAGCGGCTACGAGCAGTACTTC. Its protein product is CASSLAGTSGYEQYF.

This sequence joins TRBV7-9 and TRBJ1-5; maybe TRBD1 (5 bases). Per germline, CDR1 SEHNR and CDR2 FQNEAQ (reference sequence). The CDR3 is made up of 13 amino acids. The V end lost 5 bases, the J end lost 6 bases, and 11 bases lay between the germline ends. CDR3 residues: CASSAVGTQPQHF. Written as DNA, the CDR3 is TGTGCCAGCAGCGCAGTGGGGACTCAGCCCCAGCATTTT. Using reference TRBV7-9 and TRBJ1-5 for the parts outside the CDR3, the full variable domain is DTGVSQNPRHKITKRGQNVTFRCDPISEHNRLYWYRQTLGQGPEFLTYFQNEAQLEKSRLLSDRFSAERPKGSFSTLEIQRTEQGDSAMYLCASSAVGTQPQHFGDGTRLSIL.

This clonotype was recorded at least ten times. This chain links TRBV7-9 with TRBJ2-3; D call uncertain. Between the trimmed V and J ends, which lost 7 bases and 2 bases, there was a span of 16 bases. CDR3 length: 15 amino acids. In germline, CDR1 is SEHNR, CDR2 FQNEAQ (reference sequence). The CDR3 DNA reads as TGTGCCAGCATCCCGGTCCAGACACTCACAGATACGCAGTATTTT. It specifies CASIPVQTLTDTQYF. The full variable domain, rest sourced from reference TRBV7-9 and TRBJ2-3, is DTGVSQNPRHKITKRGQNVTFRCDPISEHNRLYWYRQTLGQGPEFLTYFQNEAQLEKSRLLSDRFSAERPKGSFSTLEIQRTEQGDSAMYLCASIPVQTLTDTQYFGPGTRLTVL.

This clonotype was seen more than once but under ten times. V and J are TRBV7-9 and TRBJ2-7, with D possibly TRBD1 on 6 matching bases. The CDR3 length is 14 residues. Germline V gene sequence: CDR1 SEHNR, CDR2 FQNEAQ (reference sequence). V was cut by 0 bases and J by 7 bases, with 13 bases left in between. CDR3 protein: CASSLAGGGLEQYF. CDR3 coding DNA: TGTGCCAGCAGCTTAGCTGGGGGCGGCTTAGAGCAGTACTTC. Filled out from reference TRBV7-9 and TRBJ2-7, the complete variable domain reads DTGVSQNPRHKITKRGQNVTFRCDPISEHNRLYWYRQTLGQGPEFLTYFQNEAQLEKSRLLSDRFSAERPKGSFSTLEIQRTEQGDSAMYLCASSLAGGGLEQYFGPGTRLTVT.

This clonotype was seen ten or more times. This CDR3 is CASSRLAGVVETQYF. DNA for the CDR3: TGTGCCAGCAGCCGACTAGCGGGAGTAGTAGAGACCCAGTACTTC. This rearrangement joins TRBV5-6 to TRBJ2-5; TRBD2 agrees at 12 bases. Germline V lookup: CDR1 SGHDT, CDR2 YYEEEE. Trimming at V came to 4 bases and at J to 4 bases, leaving 5 bases not matched to a gene. The CDR3 is made up of 15 amino acids.

This clonotype was seen a handful of times. The chain employs TRBV11-2 and TRBJ2-7, with TRBD1 matching 9 bases. With 1 base clipped from V and 4 bases from J, the junction kept 8 bases outside the gene matches. Germline loops: CDR1 SGHAT, CDR2 FQNNGV. CDR3 length: 16 residues. CDR3 sequence (DNA): TGTGCCAGCAGCTTAGCTCTGTGGACAGGGGCATACGAGCAGTACTTC. Its protein product is CASSLALWTGAYEQYF.

This clonotype was seen a few times. The V and J genes are TRBV5-1 and TRBJ1-4, with D possibly matching TRBD1 (5 bases). Per germline, CDR1 SGHRS and CDR2 YFSETQ. This CDR3 region has 17 residues. V dropped 4 bases and J dropped 3 bases, with 19 bases sitting between them. CDR3 loop: CASSRSRDGRPNEKLFF. CDR3 DNA: TGCGCCAGCAGCCGGTCCCGGGACGGAAGACCTAATGAAAAACTGTTTTTT.

This chain uses TRBV7-8 with TRBJ2-3; D call uncertain. Trimming removed 4 bases from V and 1 base from J, with 6 bases in between. This CDR3 region has 13 residues. CDR1 and CDR2 (germline): SGHVS, FQNEAQ. The CDR3 DNA follows: TGTGCCAGCAGCTGGTCCGGCACAGATACGCAGTATTTT. Amino acid sequence: CASSWSGTDTQYF. Filled out from reference TRBV7-8 and TRBJ2-3, the complete variable domain reads GAGVSQSPRYKVAKRGQDVALRCDPISGHVSLFWYQQALGQGPEFLTYFQNEAQLDKSGLPSDRFFAERPEGSVSTLKIQRTQQEDSAVYLCASSWSGTDTQYFGPGTRLTVL.